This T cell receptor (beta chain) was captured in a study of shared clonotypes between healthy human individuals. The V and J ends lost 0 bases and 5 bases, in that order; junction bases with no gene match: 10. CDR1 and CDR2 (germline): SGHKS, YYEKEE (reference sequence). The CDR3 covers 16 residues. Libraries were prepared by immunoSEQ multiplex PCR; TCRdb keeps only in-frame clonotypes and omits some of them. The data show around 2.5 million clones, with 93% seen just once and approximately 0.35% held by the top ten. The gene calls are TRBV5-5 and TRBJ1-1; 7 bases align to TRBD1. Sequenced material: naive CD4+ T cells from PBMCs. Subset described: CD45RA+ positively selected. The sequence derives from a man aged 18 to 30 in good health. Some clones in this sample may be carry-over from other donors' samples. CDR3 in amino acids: CASSLAGSRGRTEAFF. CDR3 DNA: TGTGCCAGCAGCTTGGCAGGGTCAAGGGGGCGAACTGAAGCTTTCTTT.